Listed here are 17 T cell receptor beta chains from one sample, sequenced in a study of cytomegalovirus exposure and HLA in healthy donors (dated by TCRdb to the late 2010s). The library was produced with the immunoSEQ multiplex PCR assay. TCRdb obtained this table from immuneACCESS and retained in-frame rearrangements with V and J assigned. These tables miss some clones; where compared with another copy, unresolved V genes account for less than half of the shortfall, and the remainder is unexplained. The sample table lists over 200,000 clones, more than 75% of them with a count of one. The top ten clonotypes cover 2% of the sample. Input material: PBMCs. The receptors here all came from a young woman in good health and CMV-seropositive.

V usage is TRBV9 and J usage is TRBJ2-7, with TRBD2 identical over 9 bases. CDR1 and CDR2 from the germline V gene are SGDLS and YYNGEE. The CDR3 covers 15 residues. After removal of 0 bases from V and 2 bases from J, the junction contained 3 bases not matched to a gene. This chain's CDR3 is CASSVDSGSPYEQYF. In DNA, the CDR3 is TGTGCCAGCAGCGTAGATAGCGGGAGCCCCTACGAGCAGTACTTC.

The chain employs TRBV5-1 and TRBJ2-1; a weak D match, TRBD1 (5 bases). CDR1 and CDR2 (germline): SGHRS, YFSETQ. V was clipped by 4 bases and J by 7 bases, with 9 bases between them. The CDR3 covers 12 residues. The CDR3 sequence is CASSAGLNEQFF. DNA for the CDR3: TGCGCCAGCAGCGCAGGGCTAAATGAGCAGTTCTTC.

This clone was detected a few times. V gene TRBV19 combines with J gene TRBJ1-1; a weak D match, TRBD1 (5 bases). CDR3 length: 13 amino acids. The germline V and J ends were trimmed by 0 bases and 5 bases, with 7 bases remaining between them. Germline V lookup: CDR1 LNHDA, CDR2 SQIVND (reference sequence). For the CDR3, the DNA is TGTGCCAGTAGTATAGACAGGGATACTGAAGCTTTCTTT. Its protein is CASSIDRDTEAFF.

V usage is TRBV4-1 and J usage is TRBJ1-1; weak D call: TRBD1 (5 bases). The CDR3 runs to 15 residues. V lost 0 bases, J lost 7 bases, and 15 bases lay in between. Germline assignment: CDR1 MGHRA and CDR2 YSYEKL. CDR3 loop: CASSQEIHQGFEAFF. The CDR3 DNA reads TGCGCCAGCAGCCAAGAGATTCACCAGGGTTTTGAAGCTTTCTTT.

The rearrangement joins TRBV5-6 to TRBJ2-7; TRBD2 is a possible D gene (6 bases). Germline assignment: CDR1 SGHDT and CDR2 YYEEEE. The CDR3 length is 13 residues. V shed 4 bases and J shed 6 bases, with 14 bases lying between them. CDR3 region: CASSGEGGTEQYF. CDR3 sequence (DNA): TGTGCCAGCAGCGGTGAGGGAGGAACCGAGCAGTACTTC.

The chain has TRBV27 and TRBJ2-1; 9 bases are a match to TRBD1. Trimming cost V 5 bases and J 3 bases; bases outside gene matches: 8. Per the germline V gene, CDR1 is MNHEY and CDR2 is SMNVEV (reference sequence). The CDR3 is 16 amino acids. The CDR3 protein is CASSLRTGAIYNEQFF. Here the CDR3 DNA reads TGTGCCAGCAGTCTCCGGACAGGGGCGATCTACAATGAGCAGTTCTTC.

The gene calls are TRBV7-6 and TRBJ1-2, with TRBD1 matching 7 bases. J was trimmed by 6 bases and V by 4 bases; bases with no gene match: 14. This CDR3 has 16 amino acids. Germline V gene lookup returns CDR1 SGHVS and CDR2 FNYEAQ. CDR3 sequence (DNA): TGTGCCAGCAGCTCAAGCCAAGGGGGCGCCGCTGATGGCTACACCTTC. Amino acids: CASSSSQGGAADGYTF.

The V gene is TRBV5-1, the J gene TRBJ2-7; 9 bases agree with TRBD2. This CDR3 is 14 amino acids long. Unmatched junction bases numbered 8, after V lost 4 bases and J lost 6 bases. Germline V CDR1 and CDR2: SGHRS, YFSETQ. CDR3 DNA sequence: TGCGCCAGCAGCGCCGGAGCGGGGGGCCGCGAGCAGTACTTC. It is translated as CASSAGAGGREQYF.

The chain combines TRBV18 with TRBJ2-6; weak D call: TRBD1 (6 bases). Trimming pared 2 bases from V and 2 bases from J, leaving 10 bases between. CDR1 is KGHSH, CDR2 LQKENI, per germline. CDR3 length equals 16 residues. The CDR3 sequence: CASSPIWGPGANVLTF. The CDR3, as DNA: TGTGCCAGCTCACCAATATGGGGGCCTGGGGCCAACGTCCTGACTTTC.

CDR3 loop: CASSYSTGDPTDGYTF. The DNA for the CDR3 is TGTGCCAGCAGTTACTCGACAGGGGACCCCACGGATGGCTACACCTTC. V gene TRBV6-6 combines with J gene TRBJ1-2; 8 nucleotides align to TRBD1. This CDR3 has 16 amino acids. Trimming cost V 0 bases and J 6 bases; bases outside gene matches: 9. Germline loops: CDR1 MNHNY, CDR2 SVGAGI (reference sequence).

V usage is TRBV7-9 and J usage is TRBJ1-4; D unclear. This CDR3 comprises 15 residues. Germline V CDR1 and CDR2: SEHNR, FQNEAQ (reference sequence). V lost 4 bases to trimming and J lost 8 bases, with 17 bases between them. DNA of the CDR3: TGTGCCAGCAGCTCCACACCCTCGAGAGGGGAAAAACTGTTTTTT. It translates to CASSSTPSRGEKLFF. Together with reference TRBV7-9 and TRBJ1-4, the CDR3 gives the full variable domain: DTGVSQNPRHKITKRGQNVTFRCDPISEHNRLYWYRQTLGQGPEFLTYFQNEAQLEKSRLLSDRFSAERPKGSFSTLEIQRTEQGDSAMYLCASSSTPSRGEKLFFGSGTQLSVL.

This rearrangement joins TRBV29-1 to TRBJ2-1; perhaps TRBD1 as D (6 bases). V lost 0 bases and J 0 bases, leaving 18 bases between the germline ends. The CDR3 runs 18 residues. The germline V gene encodes CDR1 SQVTM and CDR2 ANQGSEA. This chain's CDR3 is CSVEEPHHRAPSYNEQFF. DNA of the CDR3: TGCAGCGTTGAAGAGCCCCACCACAGGGCCCCCTCCTACAATGAGCAGTTCTTC.

The CDR3 region is CASSLIPGVGTLSGNTIYF. CDR3 in DNA: TGCGCCAGCAGCTTGATTCCTGGTGTGGGGACACTCTCTGGAAACACCATATATTTT. J is TRBJ1-3 and V is TRBV5-1, with a tentative D call TRBD1 (6 bases). This CDR3 is built from 19 residues. V was cut by 1 base and J by 0 bases, with 20 bases left in between. Germline CDR1 is SGHRS and CDR2 is YFSETQ.

The chain couples TRBV5-5 to TRBJ2-2; 7 bases map to TRBD1. J gave up 5 bases and V 3 bases, and 7 bases lay outside the gene matches. The CDR3 is 15 amino acids. The germline gives CDR1 SGHKS, CDR2 YYEKEE (reference sequence). In nucleotides, the CDR3 is TGTGCCAGCAGCTATAGACAGGGCTTTACCGGGGAGCTGTTTTTT. Its translation: CASSYRQGFTGELFF.

The CDR3 region is CASSESGRRNYGYTF. The DNA of the CDR3 is TGCGCCAGCAGTGAGTCGGGCAGGAGGAACTATGGCTACACCTTC. The J gene is TRBJ1-2, the V gene TRBV10-1, with no clear D. Germline CDR1 and CDR2: WNHNN and SYGVQD (reference sequence). This CDR3 contains 15 residues. V was trimmed by 0 bases and J by 2 bases, leaving 10 bases between them.

The gene calls are TRBV11-2 and TRBJ2-1; no definite D call. V dropped 4 bases and J dropped 4 bases, with 8 bases sitting between them. The CDR3 length is 13 residues. The germline V gene has CDR1 SGHAT and CDR2 FQNNGV. CDR3 loop: CASSSHNYNEQFF. The CDR3 bases are TGTGCCAGCAGCTCCCACAATTACAATGAGCAGTTCTTC.

The chain is built from TRBV11-2 and TRBJ2-1; D remains ambiguous. Trimming pared 7 bases from V and 2 bases from J, leaving 18 bases between. This CDR3 region has 16 residues. Germline V gene data show CDR1 as SGHAT and CDR2 as FQNNGV. The CDR3 here is CASTPEEWVPYNEQFF. DNA for the CDR3: TGTGCCAGCACCCCCGAGGAGTGGGTTCCCTACAATGAGCAGTTCTTC.